This TCR beta chain was recorded in a study of cytomegalovirus exposure and HLA in healthy donors. The study's findings and limits: With high specificity and sensitivity, the classifier reportedly diagnosed cytomegalovirus status. The study labeled 170 or so TCR beta chains cytomegalovirus-associated. CMV antigen specificity was confirmed in vitro for a few CMV-associated chains.

Some clones are missing from TCRdb's copy, which holds only in-frame ones; the method was immunoSEQ multiplex PCR. This table has just under 75,000 clones, around 94% appearing once. Note on this clone: Antigen: not known.

The germline V gene has CDR1 SGHDN and CDR2 FVKESK. The CDR3 contains 15 residues. Losses at the gene ends were 5 bases for V and 4 bases for J; bases not matched to a gene: 4. The clonotype originates from a woman under 30 in good health and CMV-seropositive. The chain couples TRBV14 to TRBJ1-6; 8 positions agree with TRBD1. The specimen was PBMCs. CDR3 sequence (DNA): TGTGCCAGCAGCGCTCGGACAGGGTATAATTCACCCCTCCACTTT. It yields the protein CASSARTGYNSPLHF.